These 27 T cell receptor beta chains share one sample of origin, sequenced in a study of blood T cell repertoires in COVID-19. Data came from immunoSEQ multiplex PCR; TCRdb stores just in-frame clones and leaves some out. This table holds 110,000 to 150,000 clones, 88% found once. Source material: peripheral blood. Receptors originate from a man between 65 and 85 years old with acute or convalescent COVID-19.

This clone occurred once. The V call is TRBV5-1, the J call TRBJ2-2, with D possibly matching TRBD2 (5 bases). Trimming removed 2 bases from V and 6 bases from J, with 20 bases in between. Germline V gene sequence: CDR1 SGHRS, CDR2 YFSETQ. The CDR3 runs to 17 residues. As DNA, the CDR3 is TGCGCCAGCAGCTTAATGGGCCCCCTAGGAGGCGCCGGGGAGCTGTTTTTT. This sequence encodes CASSLMGPLGGAGELFF. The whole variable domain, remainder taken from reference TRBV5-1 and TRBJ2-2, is KAGVTQTPRYLIKTRGQQVTLSCSPISGHRSVSWYQQTPGQGLQFLFEYFSETQRNKGNFPGRFSGRQFSNSRSEMNVSTLELGDSALYLCASSLMGPLGGAGELFFGEGSRLTVL.

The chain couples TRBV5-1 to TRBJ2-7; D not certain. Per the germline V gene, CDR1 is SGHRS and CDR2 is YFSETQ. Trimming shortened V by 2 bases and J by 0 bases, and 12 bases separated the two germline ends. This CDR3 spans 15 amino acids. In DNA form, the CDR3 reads TGCGCCAGCAGCTTATCACACACAAACTCCTACGAGCAGTACTTC. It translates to CASSLSHTNSYEQYF.

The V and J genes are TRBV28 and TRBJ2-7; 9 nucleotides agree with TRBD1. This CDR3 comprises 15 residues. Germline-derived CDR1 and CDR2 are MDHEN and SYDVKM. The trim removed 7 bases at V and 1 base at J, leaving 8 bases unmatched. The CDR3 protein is CASKVTGQGSYEQYF. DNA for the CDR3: TGTGCCAGCAAGGTAACGGGACAGGGTTCCTACGAGCAGTACTTC.

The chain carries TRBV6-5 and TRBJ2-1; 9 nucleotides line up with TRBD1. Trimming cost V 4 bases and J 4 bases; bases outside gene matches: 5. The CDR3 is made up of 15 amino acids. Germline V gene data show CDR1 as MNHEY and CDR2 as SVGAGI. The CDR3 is CASSSGQGTYNEQFF. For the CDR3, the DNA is TGTGCCAGCAGTTCAGGACAGGGGACGTACAATGAGCAGTTCTTC.

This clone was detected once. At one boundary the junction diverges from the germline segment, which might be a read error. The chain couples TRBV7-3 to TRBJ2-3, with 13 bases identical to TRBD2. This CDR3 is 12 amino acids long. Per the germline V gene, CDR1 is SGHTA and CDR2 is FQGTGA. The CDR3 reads CASSTSGRALDF. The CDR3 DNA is TGTGCCAGCAGCACTAGCGGGAGGGCCTTGGATTTT.

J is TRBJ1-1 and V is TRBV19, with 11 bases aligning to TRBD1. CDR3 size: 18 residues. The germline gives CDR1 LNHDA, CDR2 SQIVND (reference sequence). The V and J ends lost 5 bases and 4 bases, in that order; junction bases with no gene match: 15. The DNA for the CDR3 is TGTGCCAGTAGTTACCGAATATCCGGACAGGGGGCTCGCACTGAAGCTTTCTTT. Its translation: CASSYRISGQGARTEAFF.

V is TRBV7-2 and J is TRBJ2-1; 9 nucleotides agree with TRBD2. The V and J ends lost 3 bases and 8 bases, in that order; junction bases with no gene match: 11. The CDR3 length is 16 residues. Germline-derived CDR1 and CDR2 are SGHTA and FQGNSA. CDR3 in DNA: TGTGCCAGCAGCTTCCCACGGAGCGGGAGGATAGATGAGCAGTTCTTC. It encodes CASSFPRSGRIDEQFF.

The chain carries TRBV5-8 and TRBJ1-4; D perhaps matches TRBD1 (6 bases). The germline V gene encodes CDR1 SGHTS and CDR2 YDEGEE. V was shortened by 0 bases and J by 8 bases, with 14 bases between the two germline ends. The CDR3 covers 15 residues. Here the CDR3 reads CASSLEGGLGEKLFF. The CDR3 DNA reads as TGTGCCAGCAGCTTGGAAGGGGGACTAGGCGAAAAACTGTTTTTT.

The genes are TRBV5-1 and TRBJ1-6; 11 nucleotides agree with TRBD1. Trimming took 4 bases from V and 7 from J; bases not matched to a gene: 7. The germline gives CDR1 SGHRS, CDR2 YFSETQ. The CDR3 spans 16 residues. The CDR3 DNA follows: TGCGCCAGCAGCGAGGGGACAGGGGGGAACAATTCACCCCTCCACTTT. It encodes CASSEGTGGNNSPLHF.

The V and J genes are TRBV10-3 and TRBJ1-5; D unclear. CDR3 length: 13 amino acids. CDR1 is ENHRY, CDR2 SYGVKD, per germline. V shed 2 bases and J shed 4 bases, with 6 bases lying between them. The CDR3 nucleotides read TGTGCCATCAGTGAGCAGAGGAATCAGCCCCAGCATTTT. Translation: CAISEQRNQPQHF.

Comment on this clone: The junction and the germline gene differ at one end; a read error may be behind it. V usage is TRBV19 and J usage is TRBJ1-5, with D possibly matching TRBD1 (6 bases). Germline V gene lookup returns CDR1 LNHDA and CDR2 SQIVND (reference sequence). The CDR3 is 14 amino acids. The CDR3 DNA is TGTGCCAGTAGCCATCTCTCAGGGGATCAGCCCCAGCGTTTT. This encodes CASSHLSGDQPQRF.

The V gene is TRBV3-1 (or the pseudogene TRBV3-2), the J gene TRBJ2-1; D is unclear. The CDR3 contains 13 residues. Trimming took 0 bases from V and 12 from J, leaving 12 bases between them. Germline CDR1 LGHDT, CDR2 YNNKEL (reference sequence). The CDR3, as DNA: TGTGCCAGCAGCCAAGATGTTGCGTCTTGGCAGTTCTTC. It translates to CASSQDVASWQFF.

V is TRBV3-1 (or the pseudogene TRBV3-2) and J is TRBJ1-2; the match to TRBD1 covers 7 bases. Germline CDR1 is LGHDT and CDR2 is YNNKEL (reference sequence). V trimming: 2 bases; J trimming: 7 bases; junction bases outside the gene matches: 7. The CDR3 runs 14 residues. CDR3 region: CASSQREGAGGYTF. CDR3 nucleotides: TGTGCCAGCAGCCAAAGAGAGGGGGCCGGTGGCTACACCTTC.

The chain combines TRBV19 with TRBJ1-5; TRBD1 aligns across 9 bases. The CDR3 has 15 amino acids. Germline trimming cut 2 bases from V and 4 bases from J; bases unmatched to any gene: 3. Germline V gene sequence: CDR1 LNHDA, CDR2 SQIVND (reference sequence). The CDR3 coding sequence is TGTGCCAGTAGTATACAACAGGGGGCTAATCAGCCCCAGCATTTT. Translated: CASSIQQGANQPQHF.

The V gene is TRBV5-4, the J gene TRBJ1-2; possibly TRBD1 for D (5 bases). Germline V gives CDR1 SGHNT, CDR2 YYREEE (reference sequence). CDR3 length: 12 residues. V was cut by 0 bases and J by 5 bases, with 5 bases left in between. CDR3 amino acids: CASSLDRYGYTF. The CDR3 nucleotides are TGTGCCAGCAGCTTGGACAGGTATGGCTACACCTTC.

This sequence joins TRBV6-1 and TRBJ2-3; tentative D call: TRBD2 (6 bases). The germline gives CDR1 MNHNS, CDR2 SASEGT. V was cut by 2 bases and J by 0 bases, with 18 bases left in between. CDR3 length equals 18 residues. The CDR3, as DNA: TGTGCCAGCAGTGAACTCCTTGGGGGGACCCCGAGCACAGATACGCAGTATTTT. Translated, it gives CASSELLGGTPSTDTQYF.

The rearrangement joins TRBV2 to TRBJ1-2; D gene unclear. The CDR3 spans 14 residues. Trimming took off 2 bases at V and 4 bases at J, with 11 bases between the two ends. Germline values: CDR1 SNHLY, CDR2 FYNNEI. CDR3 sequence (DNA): TGTGCCAGCAGTGAATGGATGGGGAGCTATGGCTACACCTTC. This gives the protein CASSEWMGSYGYTF.

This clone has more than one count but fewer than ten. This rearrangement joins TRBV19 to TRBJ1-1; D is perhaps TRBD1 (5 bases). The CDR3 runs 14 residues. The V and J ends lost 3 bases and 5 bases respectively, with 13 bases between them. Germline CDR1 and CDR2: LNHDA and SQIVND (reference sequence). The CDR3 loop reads CASSIRVEGTEAFF. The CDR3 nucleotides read TGTGCCAGTAGTATTCGCGTGGAGGGGACTGAAGCTTTCTTT.

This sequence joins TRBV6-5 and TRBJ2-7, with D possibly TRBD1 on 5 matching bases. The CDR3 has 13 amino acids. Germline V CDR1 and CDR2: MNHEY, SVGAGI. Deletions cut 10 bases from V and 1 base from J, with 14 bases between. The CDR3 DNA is TGTGCCATATTCACAGGTGCGTCCTACGAGCAGTACTTC. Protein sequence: CAIFTGASYEQYF.

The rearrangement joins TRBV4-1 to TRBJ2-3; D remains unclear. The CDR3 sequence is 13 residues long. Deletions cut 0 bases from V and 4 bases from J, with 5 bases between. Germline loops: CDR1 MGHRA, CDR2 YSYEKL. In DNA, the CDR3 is TGCGCCAGCAGCCAAGAACAGCCAGATACGCAGTATTTT. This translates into CASSQEQPDTQYF.

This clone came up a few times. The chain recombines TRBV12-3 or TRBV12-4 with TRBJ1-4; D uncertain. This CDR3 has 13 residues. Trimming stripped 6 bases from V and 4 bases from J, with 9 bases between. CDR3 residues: CASRGAYNEKLFF. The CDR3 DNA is TGTGCCAGCAGGGGAGCTTATAATGAAAAACTGTTTTTT.

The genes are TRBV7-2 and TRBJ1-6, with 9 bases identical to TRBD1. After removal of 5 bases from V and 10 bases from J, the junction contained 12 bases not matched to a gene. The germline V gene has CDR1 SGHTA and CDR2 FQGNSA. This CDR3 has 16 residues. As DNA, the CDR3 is TGTGCCAGCAGCCTGGGGACAGGGCGGTCCAGATCACCCCTCCACTTT. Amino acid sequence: CASSLGTGRSRSPLHF.

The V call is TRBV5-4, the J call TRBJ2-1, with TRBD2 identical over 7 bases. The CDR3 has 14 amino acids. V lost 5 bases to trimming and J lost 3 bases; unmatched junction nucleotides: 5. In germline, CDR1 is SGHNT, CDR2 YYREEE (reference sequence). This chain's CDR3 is CASSRASGYNEQFF. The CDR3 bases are TGTGCCAGCAGTCGGGCTAGCGGCTACAATGAGCAGTTCTTC.

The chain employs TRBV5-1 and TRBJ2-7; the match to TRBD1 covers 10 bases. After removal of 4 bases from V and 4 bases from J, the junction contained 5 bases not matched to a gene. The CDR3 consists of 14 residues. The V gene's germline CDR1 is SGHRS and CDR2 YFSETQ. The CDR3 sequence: CASSMTGGGYEQYF. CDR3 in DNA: TGCGCCAGCAGCATGACAGGGGGCGGATACGAGCAGTACTTC.

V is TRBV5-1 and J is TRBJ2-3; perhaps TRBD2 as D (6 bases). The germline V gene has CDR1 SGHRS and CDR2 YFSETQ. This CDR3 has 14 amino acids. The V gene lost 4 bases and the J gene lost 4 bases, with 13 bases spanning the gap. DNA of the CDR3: TGCGCCAGCAGCCAAACTAGCAGGGCAGATACGCAGTATTTT. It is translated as CASSQTSRADTQYF.

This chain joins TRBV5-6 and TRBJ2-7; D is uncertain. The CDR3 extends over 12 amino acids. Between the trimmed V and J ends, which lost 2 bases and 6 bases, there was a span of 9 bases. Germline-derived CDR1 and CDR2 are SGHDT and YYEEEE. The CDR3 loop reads CASSLRVTEQYF. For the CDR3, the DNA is TGTGCCAGCAGCTTACGAGTTACCGAGCAGTACTTC.

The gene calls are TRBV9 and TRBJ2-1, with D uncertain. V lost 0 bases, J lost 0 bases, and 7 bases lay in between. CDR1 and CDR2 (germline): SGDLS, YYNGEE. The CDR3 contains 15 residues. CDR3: CASSVEHRSYNEQFF. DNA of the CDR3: TGTGCCAGCAGCGTAGAACATCGCTCCTACAATGAGCAGTTCTTC.